This T cell receptor (beta chain) was retrieved from a study of blood T cell repertoires in COVID-19. Study in general: Acute and convalescent COVID-19 samples came from the United States, Italy and Spain.

Residents of about two dozen US areas, aged roughly 18 to 89 years, made up the participants. Grouping used clinical history reported by participants in a survey and questionnaire. What the recovered Cohort 3 donors had was two negative PCRs, clearance, or symptom resolution. The CDR3 contains 12 residues. Germline V gene data show CDR1 as SGDLS and CDR2 as YYNGEE. Trimming removed 2 bases at V and 7 bases at J, with 6 bases between. The protocol was immunoSEQ multiplex PCR, while the TCRdb copy is restricted to in-frame clones and leaves out a portion. The top ten hold about 1% of the sample, which has a few hundred thousand clones, approximately 92% seen once.

Sequencing was carried out using PBMCs or T cells enriched from blood (not recorded which). This rearrangement joins TRBV9 to TRBJ2-2, with D uncertain. This TCR was sampled from a man between 18 and 29 years old who had recovered from COVID-19. CDR3 DNA sequence: TGTGCCAGCAGCGTCAGGATCGGGGAGCTGTTTTTT. This sequence encodes CASSVRIGELFF.